This T cell receptor (beta chain) was sequenced for a study of tumor-infiltrating lymphocytes in primary liver carcinoma. Findings of the study overall: Detection in all five tumor regions applied to only about 7.5-25% of top clones.

CDR1 is MDHEN, CDR2 SYDVKM, per germline. The CDR3 contains 16 residues. Trimming shortened V by 5 bases and J by 3 bases, and 17 bases separated the two germline ends. This clonotype was seen many times. Its antigen is not known. Starting material of 400 to 600 ng total RNA yielded TCR beta cDNA via a constant-region primer. Sequencing libraries for TCR beta derived from three nested multiplex PCR rounds that used slightly modified ARM-PCR. The opening two PCR rounds, ten to eleven cycles each, paired TRBV1-TRBV30 forward primers with a C-beta reverse primer. TCRdb re-derived calls from the multiplex PCR reads in MiXCR, one entry per CDR3 protein. The data contain tens of thousands of distinct CDR3 sequences, 72% of them singletons. Without any cell sorting, roughly 20-32 mg of bulk tissue yielded co-extracted RNA and DNA. Over 80% of the cells were viable tumor cells in every tumor sample.

The sequence derives from a man between 35 and 55 years old with primary liver carcinoma and hepatitis B virus infection. V and J are TRBV28 and TRBJ2-1, with a possible D match to TRBD1 (6 bases). Material: liver tumor tissue from sampling region 1. Noted subset: tumor region T1, superior pole. The CDR3 is CASSQDSLMVYNEQFF. The CDR3 region has the DNA TGTGCCAGCAGTCAGGACAGTTTAATGGTCTACAATGAGCAGTTCTTC.